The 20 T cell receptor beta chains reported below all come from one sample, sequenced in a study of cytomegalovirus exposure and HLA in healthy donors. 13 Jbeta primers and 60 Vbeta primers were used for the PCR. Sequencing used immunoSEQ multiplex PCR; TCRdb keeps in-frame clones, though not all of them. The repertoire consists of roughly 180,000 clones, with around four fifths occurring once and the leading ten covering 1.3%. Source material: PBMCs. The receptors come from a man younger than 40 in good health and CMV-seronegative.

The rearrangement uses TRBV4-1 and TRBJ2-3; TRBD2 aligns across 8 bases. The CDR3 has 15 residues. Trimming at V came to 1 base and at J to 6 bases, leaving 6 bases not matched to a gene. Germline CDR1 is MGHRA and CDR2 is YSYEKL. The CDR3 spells CASSQGAGVRDTQYF. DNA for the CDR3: TGCGCCAGCAGCCAAGGAGCGGGGGTCAGGGATACGCAGTATTTT.

The CDR3, as DNA: TGTGCCAGCAGCGAAACAGGGACCAAAGCCTACAATGAGCAGTTCTTC. Translated: CASSETGTKAYNEQFF. This sequence joins TRBV7-9 and TRBJ2-1, with D perhaps TRBD1 (6 bases). Per the germline V gene, CDR1 is SEHNR and CDR2 is FQNEAQ (reference sequence). With 5 bases removed from V and 2 bases from J, the gap between germline ends came to 16 bases. The length of the CDR3 is 16 residues.

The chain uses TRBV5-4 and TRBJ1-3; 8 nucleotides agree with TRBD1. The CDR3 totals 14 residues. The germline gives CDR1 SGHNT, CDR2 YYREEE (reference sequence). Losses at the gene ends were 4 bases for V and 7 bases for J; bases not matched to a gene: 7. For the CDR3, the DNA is TGTGCCAGCAGCGTGGACAGGGTTGCTAACACCATATATTTT. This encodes CASSVDRVANTIYF.

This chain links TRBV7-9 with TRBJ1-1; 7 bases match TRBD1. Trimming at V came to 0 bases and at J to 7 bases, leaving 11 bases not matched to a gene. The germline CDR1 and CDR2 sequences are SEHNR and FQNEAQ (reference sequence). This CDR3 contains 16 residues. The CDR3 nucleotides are TGTGCCAGCAGCTTAGCCTCCGTCTTACAGGGGTATGAAGCTTTCTTT. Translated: CASSLASVLQGYEAFF. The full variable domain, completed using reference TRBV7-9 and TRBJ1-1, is DTGVSQNPRHKITKRGQNVTFRCDPISEHNRLYWYRQTLGQGPEFLTYFQNEAQLEKSRLLSDRFSAERPKGSFSTLEIQRTEQGDSAMYLCASSLASVLQGYEAFFGQGTRLTVV.

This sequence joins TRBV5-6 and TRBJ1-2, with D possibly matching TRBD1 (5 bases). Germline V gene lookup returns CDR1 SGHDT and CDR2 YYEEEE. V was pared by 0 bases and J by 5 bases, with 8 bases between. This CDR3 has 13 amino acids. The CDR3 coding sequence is TGTGCCAGCAGCTTGGACAGGTCATATGGCTACACCTTC. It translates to CASSLDRSYGYTF.

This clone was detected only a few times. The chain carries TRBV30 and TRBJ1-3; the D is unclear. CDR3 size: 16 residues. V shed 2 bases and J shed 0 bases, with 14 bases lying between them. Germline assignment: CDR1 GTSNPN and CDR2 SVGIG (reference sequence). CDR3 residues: CAWSRPRWSSGNTIYF. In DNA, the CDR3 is TGTGCCTGGAGTCGTCCCCGCTGGAGCTCTGGAAACACCATATATTTT.

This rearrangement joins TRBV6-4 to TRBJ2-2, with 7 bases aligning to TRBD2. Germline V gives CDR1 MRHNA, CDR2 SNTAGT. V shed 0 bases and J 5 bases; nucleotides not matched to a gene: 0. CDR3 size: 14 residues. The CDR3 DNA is TGTGCCAGCAGTGACTCGGGAGGGACCGGGGAGCTGTTTTTT. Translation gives CASSDSGGTGELFF.

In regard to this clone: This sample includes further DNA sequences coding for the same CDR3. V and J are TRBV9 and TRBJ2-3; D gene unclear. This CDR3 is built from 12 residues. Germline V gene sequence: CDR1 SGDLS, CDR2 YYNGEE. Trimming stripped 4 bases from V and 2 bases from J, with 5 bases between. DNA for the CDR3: TGTGCCAGCAGCCCAAACACAGATACGCAGTATTTT. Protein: CASSPNTDTQYF.

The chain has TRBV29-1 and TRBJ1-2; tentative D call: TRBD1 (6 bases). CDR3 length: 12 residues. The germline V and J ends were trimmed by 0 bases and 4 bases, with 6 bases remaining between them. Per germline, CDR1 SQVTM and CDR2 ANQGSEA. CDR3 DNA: TGCAGCGTTGAAGAGGACAGCTATGGCTACACCTTC. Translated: CSVEEDSYGYTF.

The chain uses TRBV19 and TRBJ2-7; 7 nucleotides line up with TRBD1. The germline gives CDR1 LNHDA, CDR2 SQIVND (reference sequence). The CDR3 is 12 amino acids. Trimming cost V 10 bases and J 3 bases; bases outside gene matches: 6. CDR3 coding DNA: TGTGCCACCACGACAGGGCTCTACGAGCAGTACTTC. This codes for CATTTGLYEQYF. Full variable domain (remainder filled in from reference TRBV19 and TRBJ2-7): DGGITQSPKYLFRKEGQNVTLSCEQNLNHDAMYWYRQDPGQGLRLIYYSQIVNDFQKGDIAEGYSVSREKKESFPLTVTSAQKNPTAFYLCATTTGLYEQYFGPGTRLTVT.

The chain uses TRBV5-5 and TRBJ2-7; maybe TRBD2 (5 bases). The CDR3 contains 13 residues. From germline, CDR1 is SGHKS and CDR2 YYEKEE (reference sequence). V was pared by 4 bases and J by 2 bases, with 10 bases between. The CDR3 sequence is CASSRTVPYEQYF. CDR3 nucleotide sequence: TGTGCCAGCAGCCGGACTGTTCCCTACGAGCAGTACTTC.

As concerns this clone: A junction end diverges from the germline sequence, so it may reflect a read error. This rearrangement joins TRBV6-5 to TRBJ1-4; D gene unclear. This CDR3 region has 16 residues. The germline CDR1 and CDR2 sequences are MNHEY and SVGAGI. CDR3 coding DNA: TGTGCCAGCAGTTACTCGAGGCAACTGAAGAATGAAAAACTGCTTTTT. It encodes CASSYSRQLKNEKLLF.

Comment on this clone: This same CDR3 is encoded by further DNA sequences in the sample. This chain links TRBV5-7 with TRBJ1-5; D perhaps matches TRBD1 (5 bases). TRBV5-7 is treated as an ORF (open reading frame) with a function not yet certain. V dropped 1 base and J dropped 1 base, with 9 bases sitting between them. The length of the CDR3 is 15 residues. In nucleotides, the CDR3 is TGTGCCAGCAGCTTGAAACAGGAGAGCAATCAGCCCCAGCATTTT. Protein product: CASSLKQESNQPQHF.

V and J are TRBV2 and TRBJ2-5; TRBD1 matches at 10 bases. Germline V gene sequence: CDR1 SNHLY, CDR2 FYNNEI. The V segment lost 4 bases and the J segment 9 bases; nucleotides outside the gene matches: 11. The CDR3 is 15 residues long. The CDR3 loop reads CASSGTGGTIGAQYF. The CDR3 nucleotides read TGTGCCAGCAGTGGGACAGGGGGAACTATAGGGGCCCAGTACTTC. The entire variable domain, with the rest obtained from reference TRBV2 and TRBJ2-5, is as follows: EPEVTQTPSHQVTQMGQEVILRCVPISNHLYFYWYRQILGQKVEFLVSFYNNEISEKSEIFDDQFSVERPDGSNFTLKIRSTKLEDSAMYFCASSGTGGTIGAQYFGPGTRLLVL.

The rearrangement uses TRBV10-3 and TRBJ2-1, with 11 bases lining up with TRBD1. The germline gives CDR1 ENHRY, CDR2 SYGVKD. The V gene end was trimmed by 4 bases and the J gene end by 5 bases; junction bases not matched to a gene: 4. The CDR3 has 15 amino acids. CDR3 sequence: CAISVGTGGNNEQFF. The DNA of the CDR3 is TGTGCCATCAGTGTAGGGACAGGGGGTAACAATGAGCAGTTCTTC.

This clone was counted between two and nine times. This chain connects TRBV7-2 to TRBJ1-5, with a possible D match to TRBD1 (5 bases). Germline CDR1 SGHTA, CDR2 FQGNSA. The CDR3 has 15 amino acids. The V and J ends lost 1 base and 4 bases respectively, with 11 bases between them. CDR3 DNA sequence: TGTGCCAGCAGCTTAGAGGGCAGGGTGAATCAGCCCCAGCATTTT. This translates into CASSLEGRVNQPQHF.

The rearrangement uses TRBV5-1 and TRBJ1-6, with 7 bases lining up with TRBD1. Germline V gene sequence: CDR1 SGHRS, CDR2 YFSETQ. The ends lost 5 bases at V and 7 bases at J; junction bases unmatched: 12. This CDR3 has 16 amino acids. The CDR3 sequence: CASSKLGGQQNSPLHF. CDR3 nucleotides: TGCGCCAGCAGTAAATTGGGGGGACAGCAAAATTCACCCCTCCACTTT.

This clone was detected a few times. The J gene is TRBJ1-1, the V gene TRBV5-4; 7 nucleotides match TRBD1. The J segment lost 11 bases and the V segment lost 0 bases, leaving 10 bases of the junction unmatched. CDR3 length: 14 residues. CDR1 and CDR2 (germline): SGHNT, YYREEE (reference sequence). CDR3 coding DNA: TGTGCCAGCAGCTTGGCCGGTTCGACAGGGACGGCTTTCTTT. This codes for CASSLAGSTGTAFF.

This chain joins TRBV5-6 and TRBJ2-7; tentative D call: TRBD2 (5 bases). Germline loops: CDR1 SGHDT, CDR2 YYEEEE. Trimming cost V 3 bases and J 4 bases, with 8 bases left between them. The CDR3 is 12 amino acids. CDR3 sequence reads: CASSYRGYEQYF. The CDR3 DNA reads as TGTGCCAGCAGCTACAGAGGGTACGAGCAGTACTTC. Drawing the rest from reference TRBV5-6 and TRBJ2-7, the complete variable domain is DAGVTQSPTHLIKTRGQQVTLRCSPKSGHDTVSWYQQALGQGPQFIFQYYEEEERQRGNFPDRFSGHQFPNYSSELNVNALLLGDSALYLCASSYRGYEQYFGPGTRLTVT.

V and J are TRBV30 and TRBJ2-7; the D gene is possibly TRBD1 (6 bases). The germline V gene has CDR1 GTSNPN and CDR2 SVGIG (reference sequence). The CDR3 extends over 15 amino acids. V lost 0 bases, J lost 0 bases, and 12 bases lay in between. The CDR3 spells CAWSVSAGASYEQYF. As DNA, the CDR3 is TGTGCCTGGAGTGTCTCGGCAGGGGCCTCCTACGAGCAGTACTTC.